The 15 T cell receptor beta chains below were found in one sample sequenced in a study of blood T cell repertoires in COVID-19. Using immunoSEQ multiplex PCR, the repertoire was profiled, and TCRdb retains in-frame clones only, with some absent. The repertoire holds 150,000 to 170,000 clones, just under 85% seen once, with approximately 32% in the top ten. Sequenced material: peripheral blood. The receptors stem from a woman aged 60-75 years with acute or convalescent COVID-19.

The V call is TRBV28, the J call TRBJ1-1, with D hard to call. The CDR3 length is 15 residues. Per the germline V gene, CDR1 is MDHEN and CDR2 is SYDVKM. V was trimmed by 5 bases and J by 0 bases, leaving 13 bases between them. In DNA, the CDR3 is TGTGCCAGCAGTACCGAGACAAGTTTGAACACTGAAGCTTTCTTT. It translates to CASSTETSLNTEAFF.

In DNA form, the CDR3 reads TGTGCCAGCAGTAGGGACAGCCGAAGAAACACCATATATTTT. This gives the protein CASSRDSRRNTIYF. This sequence joins TRBV2 and TRBJ1-3, with 7 bases matching TRBD1. This CDR3 is 14 amino acids long. J was trimmed by 5 bases and V by 5 bases; bases with no gene match: 6. Germline CDR1 reads SNHLY; CDR2 reads FYNNEI.

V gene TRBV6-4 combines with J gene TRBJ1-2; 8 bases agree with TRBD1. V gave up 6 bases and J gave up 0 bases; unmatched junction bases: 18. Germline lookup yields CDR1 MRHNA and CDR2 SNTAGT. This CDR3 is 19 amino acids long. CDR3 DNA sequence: TGTGCCAGCAGGGAAGGAGACAGGGGACTCGCGGGGGCTAACTATGGCTACACCTTC. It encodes CASREGDRGLAGANYGYTF.

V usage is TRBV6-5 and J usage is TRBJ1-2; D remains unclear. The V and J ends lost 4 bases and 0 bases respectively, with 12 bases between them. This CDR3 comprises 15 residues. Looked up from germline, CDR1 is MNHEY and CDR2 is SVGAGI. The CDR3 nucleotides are TGTGCCAGCAGTTCTCCAGGACTGACTAACTATGGCTACACCTTC. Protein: CASSSPGLTNYGYTF.

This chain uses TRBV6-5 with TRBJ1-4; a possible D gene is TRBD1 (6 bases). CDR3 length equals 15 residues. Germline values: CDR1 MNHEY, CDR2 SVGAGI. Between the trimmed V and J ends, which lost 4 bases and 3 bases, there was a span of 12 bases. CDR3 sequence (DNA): TGTGCCAGCAGTTCTAACAGGGCCCCTAATGAAAAACTGTTTTTT. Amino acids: CASSSNRAPNEKLFF.

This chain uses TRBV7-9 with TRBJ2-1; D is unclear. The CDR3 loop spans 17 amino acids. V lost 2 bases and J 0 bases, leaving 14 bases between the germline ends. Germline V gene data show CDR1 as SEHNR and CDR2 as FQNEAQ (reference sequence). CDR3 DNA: TGTGCCAGCAGCTTACGTCCGGCGGTGAGCTCCTACAATGAGCAGTTCTTC. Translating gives CASSLRPAVSSYNEQFF.

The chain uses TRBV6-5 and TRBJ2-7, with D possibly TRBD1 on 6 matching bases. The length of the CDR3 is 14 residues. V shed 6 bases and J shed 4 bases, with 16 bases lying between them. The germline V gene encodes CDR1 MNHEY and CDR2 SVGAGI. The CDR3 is CASRIGGPLYEQYV. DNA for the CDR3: TGTGCCAGCAGGATAGGGGGTCCCCTATACGAGCAGTACGTC.

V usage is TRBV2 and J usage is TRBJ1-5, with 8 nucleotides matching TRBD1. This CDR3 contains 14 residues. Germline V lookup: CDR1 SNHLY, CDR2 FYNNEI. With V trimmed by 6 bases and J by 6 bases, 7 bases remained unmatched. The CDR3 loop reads CASRRQGSPQPQHF. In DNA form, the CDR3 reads TGTGCCAGCAGGAGACAGGGGAGCCCTCAGCCCCAGCATTTT.

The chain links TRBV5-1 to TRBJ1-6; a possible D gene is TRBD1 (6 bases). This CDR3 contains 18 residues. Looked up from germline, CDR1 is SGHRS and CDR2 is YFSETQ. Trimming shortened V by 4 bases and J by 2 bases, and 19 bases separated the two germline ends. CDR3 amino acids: CASSPGGGKGAYNSPLHF. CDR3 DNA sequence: TGCGCCAGCAGCCCAGGTGGGGGTAAGGGGGCCTATAATTCACCCCTCCACTTT.

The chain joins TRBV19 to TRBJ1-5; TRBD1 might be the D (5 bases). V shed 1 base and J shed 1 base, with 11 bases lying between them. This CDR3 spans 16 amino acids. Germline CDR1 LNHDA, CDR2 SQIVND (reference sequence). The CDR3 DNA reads TGTGCCAGTAGTATAGCGGCGACAGCAAGCAATCAGCCCCAGCATTTT. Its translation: CASSIAATASNQPQHF. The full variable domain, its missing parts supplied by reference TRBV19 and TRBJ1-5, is DGGITQSPKYLFRKEGQNVTLSCEQNLNHDAMYWYRQDPGQGLRLIYYSQIVNDFQKGDIAEGYSVSREKKESFPLTVTSAQKNPTAFYLCASSIAATASNQPQHFGDGTRLSIL.

For the CDR3, the DNA is TGTGCCAGTAGTACGTCGCTTCAGGGGGCTGGCAATCAGCCCCAGCATTTT. This codes for CASSTSLQGAGNQPQHF. The chain uses TRBV19 and TRBJ1-5; 8 bases align to TRBD1. This CDR3 is 17 amino acids long. After removal of 4 bases from V and 2 bases from J, the junction contained 10 bases not matched to a gene. Germline CDR1 reads LNHDA; CDR2 reads SQIVND (reference sequence).

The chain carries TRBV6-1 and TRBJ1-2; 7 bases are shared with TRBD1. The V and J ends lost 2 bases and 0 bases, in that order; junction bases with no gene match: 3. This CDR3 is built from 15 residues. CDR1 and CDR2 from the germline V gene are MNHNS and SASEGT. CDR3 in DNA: TGTGCCAGCAGTGAATTCCAGGGGGCTAACTATGGCTACACCTTC. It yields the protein CASSEFQGANYGYTF.

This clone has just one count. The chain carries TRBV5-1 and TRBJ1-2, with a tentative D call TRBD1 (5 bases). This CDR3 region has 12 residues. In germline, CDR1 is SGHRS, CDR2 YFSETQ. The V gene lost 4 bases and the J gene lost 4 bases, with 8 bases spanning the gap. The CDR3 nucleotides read TGCGCCAGCAGCGAAGACAGCTATGGCTACACCTTC. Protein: CASSEDSYGYTF.

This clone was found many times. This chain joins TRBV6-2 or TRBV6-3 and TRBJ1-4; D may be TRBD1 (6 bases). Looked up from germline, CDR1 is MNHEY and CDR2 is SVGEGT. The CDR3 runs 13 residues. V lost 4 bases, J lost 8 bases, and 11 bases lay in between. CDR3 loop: CASSFARGEKLFF. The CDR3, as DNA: TGTGCCAGCAGTTTCGCGAGGGGGGAAAAACTGTTTTTT.

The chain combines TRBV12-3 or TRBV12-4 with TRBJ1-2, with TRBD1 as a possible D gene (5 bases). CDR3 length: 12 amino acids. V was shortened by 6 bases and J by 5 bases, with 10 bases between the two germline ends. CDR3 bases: TGTGCCAGCAGGGGGCGCAGTTATGGCTACACCTTC. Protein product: CASRGRSYGYTF.